This T cell receptor beta chain was sequenced for a study of blood T cell repertoires in COVID-19. Looking at the study overall: Sites across the United States, Italy and Spain contributed samples from acute and convalescent COVID-19. In each case, the material was cDNA or gDNA derived from T cells, B-cell-depleted T cells, or PBMCs.

Per the study methods: Nucleated cell number was recorded as an estimate derived from reference gene primer amplification. Measured with immunoSEQ multiplex PCR; TCRdb has only the in-frame clones, and not every one. The V and J calls and the clone size are those of that table, but D and trimming were determined from the DNA. Here the sample spans 50,000 to 65,000 clones, 75% to 90% being singletons. CDR1 MNHEY and CDR2 SVGAGI come from the germline V gene. Trimming took 2 bases from V and 6 from J; bases not matched to a gene: 5. This CDR3 has 15 residues. Sequenced sample: peripheral blood. The rearrangement joins TRBV6-5 to TRBJ2-3, with 10 positions matching TRBD1. The sequence came from a human donor in a cohort sampled during active COVID-19. The CDR3 bases are TGTGCCAGCAGTTACGAGACAGGGGGCCTGGATACGCAGTATTTT. This translates into CASSYETGGLDTQYF.